One and the same sample provided the 30 T cell receptor beta chains below, sequenced in a study of OX40 agonist ivuxolimab in advanced cancers. The repertoire was sequenced with immunoSEQ multiplex PCR; TCRdb's copy has only in-frame clones and lacks some. In the table there are just over 90,000 clones, approximately 94% of which are singletons. The specimen comprised CD4+ or CD8+ T cells sorted from blood, sampled in a trial of the OX40 agonist ivuxolimab. These receptor sequences come from an adult with an advanced solid tumor such as melanoma, head and neck, liver or kidney cancer.

The V gene is TRBV6-1, the J gene TRBJ2-1; the match to TRBD1 covers 7 bases. Germline CDR1 reads MNHNS; CDR2 reads SASEGT. This CDR3 has 12 residues. Trimming took 5 bases from V and 9 from J; bases not matched to a gene: 4. As DNA, the CDR3 is TGTGCCAGCAGTCTAACAGGGGTTGAGCAGTTCTTC. This gives the protein CASSLTGVEQFF.

The chain has TRBV12-5 and TRBJ2-1, with TRBD1 matching 9 bases. Germline V CDR1 and CDR2: LGHNT, FRNRAP. V lost 6 bases to trimming and J lost 1 base; unmatched junction nucleotides: 7. The CDR3 covers 16 residues. CDR3 loop: CASGTTGTGSYNEQFF. Here the CDR3 DNA reads TGTGCTAGTGGGACGACCGGGACAGGGTCCTACAATGAGCAGTTCTTC.

The chain uses TRBV25-1 and TRBJ1-2; no clear D gene. The CDR3 length is 15 residues. Germline V lookup: CDR1 MGHDK, CDR2 SYGVNS. Trimming stripped 7 bases from V and 3 bases from J, with 18 bases between. CDR3 DNA: TGTGCCAGCAAGCCTATAGGTACGGCGGACTATGGCTACACCTTC. Its translation is CASKPIGTADYGYTF.

This clone was found once. The rearrangement uses TRBV7-3 and TRBJ2-1; D may be TRBD2 (6 bases). Trimming took off 0 bases at V and 0 bases at J, with 18 bases between the two ends. CDR1 and CDR2 from the germline V gene are SGHTA and FQGTGA. This CDR3 has 19 amino acids. The CDR3 protein is CASSLTGLQVRSSYNEQFF. The DNA of the CDR3 is TGTGCCAGCAGCTTAACGGGACTCCAGGTCCGGAGCTCCTACAATGAGCAGTTCTTC.

The chain has TRBV27 and TRBJ1-2; 7 bases line up with TRBD1. CDR1 is MNHEY, CDR2 SMNVEV, per germline (reference sequence). After removal of 5 bases from V and 4 bases from J, the junction contained 13 bases not matched to a gene. The CDR3 has 16 amino acids. The CDR3 DNA reads TGTGCCAGCAGTCTTCAGGGGGTCATGGTTGGCTATGGCTACACCTTC. It codes for CASSLQGVMVGYGYTF.

CDR3 nucleotides: TGCGCCAGCAGCCAAGTAATTGCCCCGCTATCCTACGAGCAGTACTTC. Translated: CASSQVIAPLSYEQYF. The chain employs TRBV4-1 and TRBJ2-7; D is undetermined. V lost 1 base, J lost 1 base, and 14 bases lay in between. CDR1 is MGHRA, CDR2 YSYEKL, per germline. The CDR3 is made up of 16 amino acids.

V and J are TRBV2 and TRBJ2-3; D is unclear. Germline CDR1 is SNHLY and CDR2 is FYNNEI. The V end lost 7 bases, the J end lost 0 bases, and 20 bases lay between the germline ends. The CDR3 has 17 amino acids. DNA of the CDR3: TGTGCCAGCATCTTACGACCGGACGAGGTCAGCACAGATACGCAGTATTTT. Its protein is CASILRPDEVSTDTQYF.

This clone has only one observation. The chain combines TRBV19 with TRBJ1-6, with D unclear. Per the germline V gene, CDR1 is LNHDA and CDR2 is SQIVND (reference sequence). V lost 5 bases and J lost 0, with 14 bases in between. This CDR3 is 17 amino acids long. CDR3 protein: CASSATRGSSYNSPLHF. For the CDR3, the DNA is TGTGCCAGTAGTGCTACTCGAGGGAGCTCCTATAATTCACCCCTCCACTTT. The full variable domain, in which reference TRBV19 and TRBJ1-6 provide the parts outside the CDR3, is DGGITQSPKYLFRKEGQNVTLSCEQNLNHDAMYWYRQDPGQGLRLIYYSQIVNDFQKGDIAEGYSVSREKKESFPLTVTSAQKNPTAFYLCASSATRGSSYNSPLHFGNGTRLTVT.

The V and J genes are TRBV27 and TRBJ2-3, with TRBD2 matching over 7 bases. Germline assignment: CDR1 MNHEY and CDR2 SMNVEV (reference sequence). J was trimmed by 0 bases and V by 1 base; bases with no gene match: 4. This CDR3 is built from 16 residues. The chain's CDR3 is CASSLFPSGSTDTQYF. DNA of the CDR3: TGTGCCAGCAGTTTATTCCCTAGCGGAAGCACAGATACGCAGTATTTT.

This sequence joins TRBV14 and TRBJ2-7; D ambiguous. CDR1 is SGHDN, CDR2 FVKESK, per germline. V was clipped by 1 base and J by 3 bases, with 16 bases between them. This CDR3 contains 16 residues. The CDR3 bases are TGTGCCAGCAGCCAAGGGAGAGGCGAAGGGCTCTACGAGCAGTACTTC. Protein: CASSQGRGEGLYEQYF.

V is TRBV5-1 and J is TRBJ2-1, with D maybe TRBD1 (6 bases). The CDR3 consists of 13 residues. Germline CDR1 SGHRS, CDR2 YFSETQ. The germline V and J ends were trimmed by 0 bases and 6 bases, with 7 bases remaining between them. In DNA form, the CDR3 reads TGCGCCAGCAGCTTGGAGGGGGTCAATGAGCAGTTCTTC. Its translation: CASSLEGVNEQFF.

The CDR3 protein is CSVVGDPPYEQYF. CDR3 coding DNA: TGCAGCGTTGTCGGGGACCCACCCTACGAGCAGTACTTC. The chain employs TRBV29-1 and TRBJ2-7, with D possibly called TRBD1 or TRBD2 (5 bases each). The CDR3 runs 13 residues. In germline, CDR1 is SQVTM, CDR2 ANQGSEA. The V gene lost 4 bases and the J gene lost 2 bases, with 12 bases spanning the gap.

This CDR3 reads CASSYNRVETQYF. CDR3 coding DNA: TGTGCCAGCAGTTACAACAGGGTGGAGACCCAGTACTTC. This chain uses TRBV6-6 with TRBJ2-5; D perhaps matches TRBD1 (6 bases). CDR1 and CDR2 (germline): MNHNY, SVGAGI (reference sequence). The germline V and J ends were trimmed by 2 bases and 5 bases, with 9 bases remaining between them. This CDR3 has 13 amino acids.

This rearrangement joins TRBV7-2 to TRBJ1-3; TRBD1 aligns across 10 bases. The length of the CDR3 is 15 residues. V trimming: 5 bases; J trimming: 6 bases; junction bases outside the gene matches: 7. CDR1 and CDR2 from the germline V gene are SGHTA and FQGNSA. CDR3: CASSRSGTGANTIYF. In DNA, the CDR3 is TGTGCCAGCAGCCGTTCAGGGACAGGGGCAAACACCATATATTTT.

The rearrangement joins TRBV7-8 to TRBJ1-1; perhaps TRBD1 as D (5 bases). Trimming shortened V by 1 base and J by 0 bases, and 15 bases separated the two germline ends. CDR1 SGHVS and CDR2 FQNEAQ come from the germline V gene. This CDR3 has 17 amino acids. The CDR3 DNA reads TGTGCCAGCAGCTTAGTAACGGGACCGAGTGTGAACACTGAAGCTTTCTTT. The encoded protein is CASSLVTGPSVNTEAFF.

This clone appeared a single time. V gene TRBV27 combines with J gene TRBJ2-7; 10 bases are shared with TRBD1. This CDR3 contains 14 residues. With V trimmed by 3 bases and J by 3 bases, 2 bases remained unmatched. CDR1 MNHEY and CDR2 SMNVEV come from the germline V gene (reference sequence). CDR3 sequence reads: CASSFGQGVYEQYF. CDR3 bases: TGTGCCAGCAGTTTCGGACAGGGGGTCTACGAGCAGTACTTC.

J is TRBJ2-7 and V is TRBV19; 7 bases align to TRBD1. The CDR3 runs to 13 residues. The germline V gene encodes CDR1 LNHDA and CDR2 SQIVND (reference sequence). The junction had 5 bases not matched to a gene; V was cut back by 6 bases and J by 3 bases. The CDR3 protein is CASRLGTDYEQYF. The CDR3 DNA reads as TGTGCCAGTAGACTGGGGACAGACTACGAGCAGTACTTC.

This clone was counted a single time. The rearrangement joins TRBV4-1 to TRBJ1-2; a weak D match, TRBD1 (5 bases). The CDR3 contains 16 residues. V shed 4 bases and J shed 0 bases, with 15 bases lying between them. Germline lookup yields CDR1 MGHRA and CDR2 YSYEKL. The CDR3 bases are TGCGCCAGCAGCCCCCCCGGTGGGGGGTCTAACTATGGCTACACCTTC. Its protein is CASSPPGGGSNYGYTF.

The rearrangement uses TRBV6-5 and TRBJ2-1, with 7 bases lining up with TRBD2. This CDR3 contains 16 residues. The V gene end was trimmed by 4 bases and the J gene end by 0 bases; junction bases not matched to a gene: 6. The V gene's germline CDR1 is MNHEY and CDR2 SVGAGI. The CDR3 protein is CASSSLPSGSYNEQFF. The CDR3 coding sequence is TGTGCCAGCAGTTCCCTCCCTAGCGGCTCCTACAATGAGCAGTTCTTC.

The chain uses TRBV10-3 and TRBJ1-1, with unresolved D. The length of the CDR3 is 11 residues. Trimming shortened V by 6 bases and J by 5 bases, and 7 bases separated the two germline ends. Germline V CDR1 and CDR2: ENHRY, SYGVKD. The CDR3 region has the DNA TGTGCCATCAGAGTGGAGACTGAAGCTTTCTTT. This translates into CAIRVETEAFF.

This rearrangement joins TRBV7-2 to TRBJ2-2, with TRBD1 identical over 10 bases. The V segment lost 4 bases and the J segment 3 bases; nucleotides outside the gene matches: 11. The CDR3 length is 18 residues. Germline loops: CDR1 SGHTA, CDR2 FQGNSA. The CDR3 bases are TGTGCCAGCAGCTACAACCCCTGGGACAGGGGTTACACCGGGGAGCTGTTTTTT. Encoded protein: CASSYNPWDRGYTGELFF.

CDR3 nucleotide sequence: TGTGCCAGCAGTCCCGGTCGGGCAGGAGGGGAGACCCAGTACTTC. Protein: CASSPGRAGGETQYF. The chain recombines TRBV2 with TRBJ2-5, with a tentative D call TRBD2 (6 bases). The V and J ends lost 5 bases and 5 bases respectively, with 18 bases between them. The germline CDR1 and CDR2 sequences are SNHLY and FYNNEI. The CDR3 contains 15 residues.

This chain uses TRBV13 with TRBJ1-1, with D possibly being TRBD1 (5 bases). This CDR3 is built from 13 residues. The V end lost 2 bases, the J end lost 1 base, and 5 bases lay between the germline ends. CDR1 PRHDT and CDR2 FYEKMQ come from the germline V gene (reference sequence). DNA for the CDR3: TGTGCCAGCAGCTTACAGGGGAACACTGAAGCTTTCTTT. This encodes CASSLQGNTEAFF. The full variable domain, in which reference TRBV13 and TRBJ1-1 provide the parts outside the CDR3, is AAGVIQSPRHLIKEKRETATLKCYPIPRHDTVYWYQQGPGQDPQFLISFYEKMQSDKGSIPDRFSAQQFSDYHSELNMSSLELGDSALYFCASSLQGNTEAFFGQGTRLTVV.

The chain links TRBV6-1 to TRBJ1-4, with D unclear. Germline V lookup: CDR1 MNHNS, CDR2 SASEGT. With 2 bases removed from V and 11 bases from J, the gap between germline ends came to 9 bases. The CDR3 spans 12 residues. This CDR3 is CASSESGVKLFF. The CDR3, as DNA: TGTGCCAGCAGTGAAAGCGGAGTGAAACTGTTTTTT.

This chain connects TRBV28 to TRBJ1-5; possibly TRBD1 for D (6 bases). The CDR3 length is 14 residues. The germline V gene has CDR1 MDHEN and CDR2 SYDVKM. Trimming stripped 3 bases from V and 1 base from J, with 7 bases between. For the CDR3, the DNA is TGTGCCAGCAGTTTTACAGGGAGCAATCAGCCCCAGCATTTT. This sequence encodes CASSFTGSNQPQHF.

The chain links TRBV7-9 to TRBJ2-1; D unclear. V was pared by 3 bases and J by 6 bases, with 6 bases between. Germline CDR1 and CDR2: SEHNR and FQNEAQ (reference sequence). This CDR3 region has 12 residues. The CDR3 DNA is TGTGCCAGCAGCTTCGAGACCAATGAGCAGTTCTTC. This sequence encodes CASSFETNEQFF.

The chain links TRBV5-6 to TRBJ2-1; D tentatively reads TRBD1 or TRBD2 (5 bases each). From germline, CDR1 is SGHDT and CDR2 YYEEEE. CDR3 size: 16 residues. Trimming removed 4 bases from V and 0 bases from J, with 14 bases in between. CDR3 DNA sequence: TGTGCCAGCAGCGGGTGGGACGGCCGCTCCTACAATGAGCAGTTCTTC. Its translation: CASSGWDGRSYNEQFF.

V is TRBV6-5 and J is TRBJ1-4; D uncertain. The V end lost 2 bases, the J end lost 4 bases, and 14 bases lay between the germline ends. Germline lookup yields CDR1 MNHEY and CDR2 SVGAGI. This CDR3 comprises 16 residues. In nucleotides, the CDR3 is TGTGCCAGCAGTTACAATCTAGGGCGCATTAATGAAAAACTGTTTTTT. Residues: CASSYNLGRINEKLFF.

The chain carries TRBV5-4 and TRBJ2-3; D not resolved. Germline assignment: CDR1 SGHNT and CDR2 YYREEE (reference sequence). This CDR3 region has 11 residues. Between the trimmed V and J ends, which lost 3 bases and 2 bases, there was a span of 1 base. This chain's CDR3 is CASSSTDTQYF. The DNA for the CDR3 is TGTGCCAGCAGCTCCACAGATACGCAGTATTTT.

The J gene is TRBJ1-3, the V gene TRBV7-6, with no clear D. Germline V gene lookup returns CDR1 SGHVS and CDR2 FNYEAQ. There are 15 residues in the CDR3. Trimming cost V 1 base and J 0 bases, with 7 bases left between them. The CDR3 is CASSLGLGSGNTIYF. Written as DNA, the CDR3 is TGTGCCAGCAGCTTAGGTCTCGGCTCTGGAAACACCATATATTTT.